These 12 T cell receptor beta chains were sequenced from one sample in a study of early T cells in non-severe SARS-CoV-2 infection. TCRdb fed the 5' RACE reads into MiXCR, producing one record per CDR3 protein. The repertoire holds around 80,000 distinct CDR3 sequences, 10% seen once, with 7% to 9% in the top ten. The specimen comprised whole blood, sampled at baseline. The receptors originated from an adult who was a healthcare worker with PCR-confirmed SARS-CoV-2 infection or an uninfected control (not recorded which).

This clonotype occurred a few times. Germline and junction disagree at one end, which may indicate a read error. CDR3 sequence reads: CSARDRRLAAYEQYF. The DNA for the CDR3 is TGCAGTGCTAGAGACCGAAGATTAGCGGCCTACGAGCAATACTTC. The V call is TRBV20-1, the J call TRBJ2-7, with D perhaps matching TRBD2 (6 bases). Germline CDR1 reads DFQATT; CDR2 reads SNEGSKA (reference sequence). The length of the CDR3 is 15 residues.

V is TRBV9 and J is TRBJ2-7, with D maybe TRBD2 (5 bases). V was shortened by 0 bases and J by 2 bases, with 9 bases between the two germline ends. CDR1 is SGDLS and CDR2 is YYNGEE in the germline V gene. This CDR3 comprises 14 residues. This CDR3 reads CASSVGTETYEQYF. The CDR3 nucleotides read TGTGCCAGCAGCGTAGGGACTGAAACCTACGAGCAGTACTTC.

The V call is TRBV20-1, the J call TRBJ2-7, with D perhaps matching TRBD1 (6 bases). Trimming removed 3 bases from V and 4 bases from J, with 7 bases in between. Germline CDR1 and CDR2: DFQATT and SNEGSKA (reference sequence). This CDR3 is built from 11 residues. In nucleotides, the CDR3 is TGCAGTGCTAGTCAGGGGTACGAGCAGTACTTC. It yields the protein CSASQGYEQYF.

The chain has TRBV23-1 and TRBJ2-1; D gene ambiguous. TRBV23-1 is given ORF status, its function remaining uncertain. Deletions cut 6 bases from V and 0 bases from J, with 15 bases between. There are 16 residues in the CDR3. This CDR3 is CASSLMVRSSYNEQFF. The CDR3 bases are TGCGCCAGCAGCCTGATGGTCAGAAGCTCCTACAATGAGCAGTTCTTC.

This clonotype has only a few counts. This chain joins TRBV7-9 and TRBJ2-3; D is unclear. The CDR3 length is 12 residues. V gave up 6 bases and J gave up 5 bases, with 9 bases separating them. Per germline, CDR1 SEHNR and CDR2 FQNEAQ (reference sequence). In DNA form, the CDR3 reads TGTGCCAGCAGTCGGCACGTAGATACGCAGTATTTT. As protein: CASSRHVDTQYF.

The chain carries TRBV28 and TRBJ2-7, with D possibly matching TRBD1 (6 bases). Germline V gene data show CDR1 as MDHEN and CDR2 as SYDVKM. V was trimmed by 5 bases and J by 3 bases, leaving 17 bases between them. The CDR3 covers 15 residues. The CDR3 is CASSHPTGFLYEQYF. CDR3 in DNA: TGTGCCAGCAGTCACCCCACAGGGTTTCTCTACGAGCAGTACTTC.

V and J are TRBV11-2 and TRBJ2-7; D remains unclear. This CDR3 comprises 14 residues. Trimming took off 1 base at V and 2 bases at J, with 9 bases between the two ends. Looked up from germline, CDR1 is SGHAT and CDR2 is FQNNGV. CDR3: CASSLGAATYEQYF. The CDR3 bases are TGTGCCAGCAGCTTAGGGGCAGCCACCTACGAGCAGTACTTC.

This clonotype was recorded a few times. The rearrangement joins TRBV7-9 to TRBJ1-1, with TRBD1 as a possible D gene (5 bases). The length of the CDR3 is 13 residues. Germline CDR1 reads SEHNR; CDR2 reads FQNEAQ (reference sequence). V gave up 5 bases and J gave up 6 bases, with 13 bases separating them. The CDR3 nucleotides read TGTGCCAGCAGCACCGCAGGGATCCCTGAAGCTTTCTTT. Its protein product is CASSTAGIPEAFF.

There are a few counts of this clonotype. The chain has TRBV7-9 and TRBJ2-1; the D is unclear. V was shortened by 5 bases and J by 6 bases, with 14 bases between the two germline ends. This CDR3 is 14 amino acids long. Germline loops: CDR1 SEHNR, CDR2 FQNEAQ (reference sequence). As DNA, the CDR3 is TGTGCCAGCAGCATCGGTCGGGCGGTCAATGAGCAGTTCTTC. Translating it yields CASSIGRAVNEQFF. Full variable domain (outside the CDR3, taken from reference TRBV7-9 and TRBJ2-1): DTGVSQNPRHKITKRGQNVTFRCDPISEHNRLYWYRQTLGQGPEFLTYFQNEAQLEKSRLLSDRFSAERPKGSFSTLEIQRTEQGDSAMYLCASSIGRAVNEQFFGPGTRLTVL.

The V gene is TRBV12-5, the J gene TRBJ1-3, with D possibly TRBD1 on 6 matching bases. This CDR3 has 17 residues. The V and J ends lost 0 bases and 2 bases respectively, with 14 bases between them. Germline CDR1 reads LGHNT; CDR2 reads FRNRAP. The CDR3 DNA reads TGTGCTAGTGGTTTGGTACTAGGGACAAAGCCTGGAAACACCATATATTTT. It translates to CASGLVLGTKPGNTIYF.

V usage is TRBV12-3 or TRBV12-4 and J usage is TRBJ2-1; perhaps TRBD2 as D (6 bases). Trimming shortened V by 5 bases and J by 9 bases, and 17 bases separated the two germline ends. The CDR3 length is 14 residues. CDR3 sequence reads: CASSNRDWHPEQFF. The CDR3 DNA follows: TGTGCCAGCAGTAACCGGGACTGGCACCCTGAGCAGTTCTTC.

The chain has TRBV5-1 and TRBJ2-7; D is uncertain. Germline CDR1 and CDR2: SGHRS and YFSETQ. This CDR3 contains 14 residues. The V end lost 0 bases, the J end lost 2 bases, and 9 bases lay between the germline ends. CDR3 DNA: TGCGCCAGCAGCTTGGGTCCGGGTGCCTACGAGCAGTACTTC. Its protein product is CASSLGPGAYEQYF.